The 13 T cell receptor beta chains below all came from one sample that was sequenced in a study. MiXCR, applied by TCRdb to the 5' RACE reads, yields one record per CDR3 protein. The sample yields roughly 45,000 distinct CDR3 sequences, around 20% seen once. The sorted Tregs were CD4+CD25+CD127-/low cells. What was sequenced was Tregs sorted from blood. The receptor source for this set is a female donor with breast cancer.

This clonotype was found many times. CDR3 nucleotides: TGTGCCAGCAGCCAAGATGATTACTTGAACACTGAAGCTTTCTTT. As protein: CASSQDDYLNTEAFF. This chain links TRBV4-2 with TRBJ1-1; no firm D call. The V gene lost 0 bases and the J gene lost 0 bases, with 8 bases spanning the gap. The CDR3 extends over 15 amino acids. Germline V gene sequence: CDR1 LGHNA, CDR2 YNFKEQ.

This chain connects TRBV2 to TRBJ2-1; the D is unclear. The CDR3 covers 14 residues. V was trimmed by 4 bases and J by 1 base, leaving 8 bases between them. Looked up from germline, CDR1 is SNHLY and CDR2 is FYNNEI. CDR3 nucleotide sequence: TGTGCCAGCAGTGTTGAGCAGTCCTACAATGAGCAGTTCTTC. Translating gives CASSVEQSYNEQFF.

This clonotype was seen many times. The chain carries TRBV5-1 and TRBJ2-3, with D tentatively TRBD1 (6 bases). This CDR3 comprises 15 residues. V was clipped by 2 bases and J by 3 bases, with 13 bases between them. CDR1 is SGHRS, CDR2 YFSETQ, per germline. Here the CDR3 reads CASSLDRSRTDTQYF. The CDR3 DNA is TGCGCCAGCAGCTTAGACAGGTCGAGGACAGATACGCAGTATTTT.

V is TRBV2 and J is TRBJ1-1; D is unresolved. This CDR3 contains 11 residues. Germline CDR1 and CDR2: SNHLY and FYNNEI. Trimming shortened V by 3 bases and J by 10 bases, and 9 bases separated the two germline ends. CDR3 residues: CASSDGSRAFF. CDR3 nucleotides: TGTGCCAGCAGTGATGGGAGTAGAGCTTTCTTT.

The J gene is TRBJ2-2, the V gene TRBV6-1; D gene uncertain. Germline lookup yields CDR1 MNHNS and CDR2 SASEGT. This CDR3 is 13 amino acids long. The V end was cut by 2 bases, the J end by 5 bases, with 6 bases between. In nucleotides, the CDR3 is TGTGCCAGCAGTGAAAAGGTGACCGGGGAGCTGTTTTTT. It specifies CASSEKVTGELFF.

This clonotype came up many times. The rearrangement links TRBV28 to TRBJ1-1; D might be TRBD1 (6 bases). Trimming cost V 3 bases and J 6 bases, with 17 bases left between them. Germline V gene lookup returns CDR1 MDHEN and CDR2 SYDVKM. This CDR3 is built from 15 residues. The CDR3 DNA sequence: TGTGCCAGCAGTTTGGCAGGGGACACCTTGGCTGAAGCTTTCTTT. Translation gives CASSLAGDTLAEAFF.

The sample holds many counts of this clonotype. V and J are TRBV4-1 and TRBJ2-7; a weak D match, TRBD2 (5 bases). The CDR3 consists of 14 residues. V was pared by 0 bases and J by 3 bases, with 9 bases between. Germline loops: CDR1 MGHRA, CDR2 YSYEKL. For the CDR3, the DNA is TGCGCCAGCAGCCAAGAGGACTGGGGCTACGAGCAGTACTTC. Residues: CASSQEDWGYEQYF.

Ten or more counts support this clonotype. The chain employs TRBV6-6 and TRBJ1-5, with 7 bases lining up with TRBD1. V was clipped by 2 bases and J by 6 bases; unmatched bases: 7. Germline lookup yields CDR1 MNHNY and CDR2 SVGAGI (reference sequence). CDR3 length: 15 amino acids. The CDR3 DNA reads as TGTGCCAGCAGTTACATGAAGGGGGCCGTTCAGCCCCAGCATTTT. Translating it yields CASSYMKGAVQPQHF.

A few counts support this clonotype. V and J are TRBV20-1 and TRBJ2-1; 14 nucleotides align to TRBD2. CDR3 length equals 18 residues. Germline trimming cut 7 bases from V and 3 bases from J; bases unmatched to any gene: 14. Germline assignment: CDR1 DFQATT and CDR2 SNEGSKA (reference sequence). This chain's CDR3 is CSGKTSGRAAGSYNEQFF. In DNA form, the CDR3 reads TGCAGTGGCAAGACTAGCGGGAGGGCCGCCGGCAGCTACAATGAGCAGTTCTTC.

This clonotype was seen only once. This may be a read error: a much more frequent sequence differs by one nucleotide. The J gene is TRBJ2-5, the V gene TRBV20-1; weak D call: TRBD1 (7 bases). Germline CDR1 DFQATT, CDR2 SNEGSKA (reference sequence). The length of the CDR3 is 15 residues. Trimming cost V 8 bases and J 5 bases, with 24 bases left between them. CDR3 sequence: CSTLDEQGGRETQYF. The CDR3, as DNA: TGCAGTACCCTAGACGAGCAGGGGGGTCGGGAGACCCAGTACTTC.

In regard to this clonotype: A junction boundary mismatches the germline segment, possibly from a read error. The genes are TRBV4-1 and TRBJ2-7, with D perhaps TRBD1 (5 bases). Germline V gene data show CDR1 as MGHRA and CDR2 as YSYEKL. CDR3 size: 15 residues. CDR3: CASSEDLGPSYEQYF. The CDR3 coding sequence is TGCGCCAGCAGCGAAGACCTGGGGCCCTCCTACGAGCAGTACTTC.

This clonotype has just a few counts. This chain connects TRBV5-1 to TRBJ1-3; a possible D gene is TRBD1 (6 bases). V was cut by 5 bases and J by 2 bases, with 14 bases left in between. The CDR3 runs to 15 residues. Germline CDR1 is SGHRS and CDR2 is YFSETQ. CDR3 sequence reads: CASSLGATAGNTIYF. CDR3 DNA: TGCGCCAGCAGTCTGGGGGCCACGGCTGGAAACACCATATATTTT.

This clonotype was picked up many times. The rearrangement joins TRBV4-1 to TRBJ2-7, with 15 bases identical to TRBD2. The germline V gene encodes CDR1 MGHRA and CDR2 YSYEKL. Germline trimming cut 3 bases from V and 6 bases from J; bases unmatched to any gene: 3. CDR3 length: 15 amino acids. CDR3 nucleotides: TGCGCCAGCAGCCAGGGACTAGCGGGAGGTGCCGAGCAGTACTTC. Translated: CASSQGLAGGAEQYF.